One sample yielded the 18 T cell receptor beta chains listed below, sequenced in a study of blood T cells in healthy people across ages. Through a sample-barcoded 5' primer and a J-beta primer mix, a second PCR was run for roughly 7 to 11 cycles. TCRdb passed the 5' RACE reads through MiXCR, listing each CDR3 protein once. The repertoire consists of more than 1.4 million distinct CDR3 sequences, with about 43% occurring once and the leading ten covering roughly 8.2%. Sample: blood. The receptors originated from a woman aged 18 to 35 in good health.

The chain links TRBV27 to TRBJ2-2, with D possibly being TRBD2 (6 bases). Germline V gene sequence: CDR1 MNHEY, CDR2 SMNVEV (reference sequence). This CDR3 spans 14 amino acids. Trimming left V 6 bases short and J 4 bases short, with 12 bases between. The CDR3 bases are TGTGCCAGCAGGACGGGACTTAGCACCGGGGAGCTGTTTTTT. Translating gives CASRTGLSTGELFF.

This clonotype was counted between two and nine times. V and J are TRBV30 and TRBJ2-3; D might be TRBD1 (5 bases). V dropped 0 bases and J dropped 13 bases, with 14 bases sitting between them. Germline V gene data show CDR1 as GTSNPN and CDR2 as SVGIG (reference sequence). The CDR3 loop spans 12 amino acids. CDR3 sequence (DNA): TGTGCCTGGAGTGTTGGGGCGACCCAGGAGTATTTT. It is translated as CAWSVGATQEYF. The full variable domain, with the rest looked up from reference TRBV30 and TRBJ2-3, is SQTIHQWPATLVQPVGSPLSLECTVEGTSNPNLYWYRQAAGRGLQLLFYSVGIGQISSEVPQNLSASRPQDRQFILSSKKLLLSDSGFYLCAWSVGATQEYFGPGTRLTVL.

Worth noting for this clonotype: This may stem from a read error, because a much larger clone lies one nucleotide away. The rearrangement links TRBV25-1 to TRBJ2-7, with D perhaps matching TRBD1 or TRBD2 (5 bases each). CDR1 and CDR2 from the germline V gene are MGHDK and SYGVNS. The V gene lost 8 bases and the J gene lost 0 bases, with 11 bases spanning the gap. The CDR3 runs 13 residues. Here the CDR3 reads CASFRDDSYEQYF. CDR3 sequence (DNA): TGTGCCAGCTTCCGGGACGACTCCTACGAGCAGTACTTC.

This clonotype was seen a handful of times. V and J are TRBV4-1 and TRBJ2-5, with D hard to call. CDR1 and CDR2 from the germline V gene are MGHRA and YSYEKL. The CDR3 contains 15 residues. The V end lost 1 base, the J end lost 7 bases, and 16 bases lay between the germline ends. CDR3 region: CASSQVGLEIGTQYF. The CDR3 DNA sequence: TGCGCCAGCAGCCAAGTAGGTCTTGAGATTGGGACCCAGTACTTC.

The chain uses TRBV28 and TRBJ2-1, with a weak D call TRBD1 (7 bases). This CDR3 spans 19 amino acids. Germline V CDR1 and CDR2: MDHEN, SYDVKM. Trimming took 3 bases from V and 10 from J, leaving 31 bases between them. Written as DNA, the CDR3 is TGTGCCAGCAGTTTTTGGGGAGGTACAAGAGCAGGGGGGTTGGACGAGCAGTTCTTC. It translates to CASSFWGGTRAGGLDEQFF. Combining the CDR3 with reference TRBV28 and TRBJ2-1 gives the whole variable domain DVKVTQSSRYLVKRTGEKVFLECVQDMDHENMFWYRQDPGLGLRLIYFSYDVKMKEKGDIPEGYSVSREKKERFSLILESASTNQTSMYLCASSFWGGTRAGGLDEQFFGPGTRLTVL.

CDR3 in DNA: TGCAGTGCTAGAGTAGCCGGGGCGGGAGGTGGCTACACCTTC. Translation: CSARVAGAGGGYTF. The chain is built from TRBV20-1 and TRBJ1-2; tentatively, D is TRBD1 (5 bases). Germline V gives CDR1 DFQATT, CDR2 SNEGSKA (reference sequence). The CDR3 is 14 amino acids. V lost 1 base and J 7 bases, leaving 16 bases between the germline ends.

This clonotype has a handful of counts. The chain joins TRBV2 to TRBJ2-1, with 7 bases fitting TRBD2. Germline V gene data show CDR1 as SNHLY and CDR2 as FYNNEI. The CDR3 runs 16 residues. The junction had 12 bases not matched to a gene; V was cut back by 1 base and J by 9 bases. CDR3: CASSEVAGVAMGEQFF. The CDR3 region has the DNA TGTGCCAGCAGTGAAGTGGCGGGAGTAGCTATGGGTGAGCAGTTCTTC.

The rearrangement uses TRBV5-1 and TRBJ2-3, with TRBD2 matching over 9 bases. The V and J ends lost 4 bases and 2 bases, in that order; junction bases with no gene match: 8. Germline V gene sequence: CDR1 SGHRS, CDR2 YFSETQ. The CDR3 runs to 16 residues. For the CDR3, the DNA is TGCGCCAGCAGCCCACGCCGACTAGCGGACACAGATACGCAGTATTTT. It is translated as CASSPRRLADTDTQYF.

This clonotype was detected a few times. The V call is TRBV12-3 or TRBV12-4, the J call TRBJ2-1; either TRBD1 or TRBD2 may fit D (5 bases each). V lost 7 bases and J lost 6, with 13 bases in between. The CDR3 extends over 13 amino acids. Here the CDR3 DNA reads TGTGCCAGCATTCCTGACGGGGCCAATGAGCAGTTCTTC. Encoded protein: CASIPDGANEQFF.

As concerns this clonotype: Possible read error: a much larger clone is one base away. V usage is TRBV6-7 and J usage is TRBJ2-1; D call uncertain. TRBV6-7 is an ORF; its function is uncertain. The CDR3 spans 13 residues. V lost 2 bases and J 7 bases, leaving 9 bases between the germline ends. Written as DNA, the CDR3 is TGTGCCAGCAGTTACCGGGTGCCGAATGAGCAGTTCTTC. Translated, it gives CASSYRVPNEQFF.

This clonotype was observed at least ten times. The chain combines TRBV9 with TRBJ2-1; the match to TRBD2 covers 10 bases. The CDR3 contains 16 residues. Germline assignment: CDR1 SGDLS and CDR2 YYNGEE. The junction had 7 bases not matched to a gene; V was cut back by 2 bases and J by 5 bases. CDR3 nucleotide sequence: TGTGCCAGCAGCGTTAGTCTAGCGGGAGTTGACAATGAGCAGTTCTTC. Translating gives CASSVSLAGVDNEQFF.

The chain carries TRBV27 and TRBJ1-2; D is uncertain. Germline V lookup: CDR1 MNHEY, CDR2 SMNVEV (reference sequence). Trimming took 8 bases from V and 8 from J, leaving 18 bases between them. The CDR3 sequence is 13 residues long. The CDR3 sequence: CASRETGIPGYTF. The DNA of the CDR3 is TGTGCCAGCCGCGAAACGGGGATCCCAGGCTACACCTTC.

V gene TRBV28 combines with J gene TRBJ2-2; D is possibly TRBD1 (6 bases). V was cut by 6 bases and J by 13 bases, with 15 bases left in between. CDR3 length equals 12 residues. Germline CDR1 MDHEN, CDR2 SYDVKM. The CDR3 is CASRGALTGLFF. Here the CDR3 DNA reads TGTGCCAGCAGGGGGGCCTTAACAGGGCTGTTTTTT. Full variable domain (outside the CDR3, taken from reference TRBV28 and TRBJ2-2): DVKVTQSSRYLVKRTGEKVFLECVQDMDHENMFWYRQDPGLGLRLIYFSYDVKMKEKGDIPEGYSVSREKKERFSLILESASTNQTSMYLCASRGALTGLFFGEGSRLTVL.

The chain has TRBV12-3 or TRBV12-4 and TRBJ2-4; D not resolved. The J call may be mistaken, given a closer DNA end match to TRBJ2-7. The CDR3 has 11 residues. As DNA, the CDR3 is TGTGCCAGCAGCCCGGACGCCGAGCAGTACTTC. This encodes CASSPDAEQYF.

This chain joins TRBV4-2 and TRBJ1-1; D remains unclear. V lost 4 bases to trimming and J lost 1 base, with 10 bases between them. The CDR3 runs to 14 residues. Germline V lookup: CDR1 LGHNA, CDR2 YNFKEQ. The CDR3 protein is CASSPREQNTEAFF. CDR3 bases: TGTGCCAGCAGCCCGCGGGAACAGAACACTGAAGCTTTCTTT.

V usage is TRBV7-3 and J usage is TRBJ2-7; no clear D gene. V was clipped by 2 bases and J by 0 bases, with 20 bases between them. Germline V gene sequence: CDR1 SGHTA, CDR2 FQGTGA. The CDR3 is made up of 18 amino acids. The CDR3 coding sequence is TGTGCCAGCAGCTTAGCGGAAAATTGGGAATGGGGCTCCTACGAGCAGTACTTC. Protein product: CASSLAENWEWGSYEQYF. Combining the CDR3 with reference TRBV7-3 and TRBJ2-7 gives the whole variable domain GAGVSQTPSNKVTEKGKYVELRCDPISGHTALYWYRQSLGQGPEFLIYFQGTGAADDSGLPNDRFFAVRPEGSVSTLKIQRTERGDSAVYLCASSLAENWEWGSYEQYFGPGTRLTVT.

The chain recombines TRBV5-1 with TRBJ2-1; a weak D match, TRBD1 (6 bases). The CDR3 loop spans 14 amino acids. Germline lookup yields CDR1 SGHRS and CDR2 YFSETQ. Trimming left V 2 bases short and J 6 bases short, with 12 bases between. CDR3 in amino acids: CASSFQGLANEQFF. CDR3 bases: TGCGCCAGCAGCTTCCAGGGGCTTGCCAATGAGCAGTTCTTC.

The V gene is TRBV24-1, the J gene TRBJ2-3; 9 bases fit TRBD2. Germline V gives CDR1 KGHDR, CDR2 SFDVKD. The CDR3 contains 16 residues. J gave up 3 bases and V 3 bases, and 6 bases lay outside the gene matches. Here the CDR3 DNA reads TGTGCCACCAGTGATATAGCGGGAGCTGGTACAGATACGCAGTATTTT. Protein product: CATSDIAGAGTDTQYF.